Listed below are T cell receptor beta chains from one sample, sequenced in a study of blood T cell repertoires in COVID-19. Some clones are missing from TCRdb's copy, which holds only in-frame ones; the method was immunoSEQ multiplex PCR. The repertoire holds about 180,000 clones, with about 85% as singletons. Sequences were obtained from peripheral blood. The receptors derive from an elderly woman with acute or convalescent COVID-19. Both conserved end residues are part of each CDR3. D genes are given only for firm matches. Clone sizes are given selectively: once, few, many, or a class where the clone is expanded.

clone size,V gene,J gene,D gene,CDR3 DNA,CDR3 protein
once,TRBV28,TRBJ1-6,TRBD1,TGTGCCAGCAGATCGGGACAGGGAGGTTCACCCCTCCACTTT,CASRSGQGGSPLHF
.,TRBV9,TRBJ1-2,.,TGTGCCAGCAGCGCCCGGGGGGGGCAGGTATGTGGCTACACCTTC,CASSARGGQVCGYTF
.,TRBV9,TRBJ2-2,TRBD2,TGTGCCAGCAGCGTCCGACTAGCTCCCGGGGAGCTGTTTTTT,CASSVRLAPGELFF
.,TRBV19,TRBJ2-7,TRBD1,TGTGCCCACCCCGGGACAGGGTCCTACGAGCAGTACTTC,CAHPGTGSYEQYF
.,TRBV6-6,TRBJ2-1,TRBD1,TGTGCCAGCTCCTCCCGACAGGGCCTAACCTACAATGAGCAGTTCTTC,CASSSRQGLTYNEQFF
.,TRBV19,TRBJ2-6,TRBD1,TGTGCCAGTAGTATTCAGGGGGCTGGGGCCAACGTCCTGACTTTC,CASSIQGAGANVLTF
few,TRBV3-1/TRBV3-2,TRBJ1-6,TRBD1,TGTGCCAGCTGGGACAGGGGGCACTCCCTCCACTTT,CASWDRGHSLHF
.,TRBV10-3,TRBJ2-7,TRBD2,TGTGCCATCAGTGAGATGGAGCGGGGGGGGTCCTACGAGCAGTACTTC,CAISEMERGGSYEQYF
.,TRBV9,TRBJ2-1,TRBD2,TGTGCCAGCAGCGATCGGACCGGGACTAGCGGCCCCTACAATGAGCAGTTCTTC,CASSDRTGTSGPYNEQFF
few,TRBV12-3/TRBV12-4,TRBJ2-7,.,TGTGCCAGCAGTTTTGCAGGGAACGACGAGCAGTACTTC,CASSFAGNDEQYF
.,TRBV19,TRBJ2-7,.,TGTGCCAGTAGTATCGGCGGGGGCACCCGGGGCGAGCAGTACTTC,CASSIGGGTRGEQYF
once,TRBV7-9,TRBJ2-5,TRBD2,TGTGCCAGCAGCGTCGGGACTAGCGGGAGGGGAATTAGGGAGACCCAGTACTTC,CASSVGTSGRGIRETQYF
.,TRBV7-2,TRBJ2-7,.,TGTGCCAGCAGCTTAGCAGACAGCTACGAGCAGTACTTC,CASSLADSYEQYF
few,TRBV25-1,TRBJ1-6,TRBD1,TGTGCCAGCAGGGACAGGACGAATTCACCCCTCCACTTT,CASRDRTNSPLHF
once,TRBV9,TRBJ2-1,.,TGTGCCAGCAGCGTAGAGGGGACTTACGGCGAGCGGTTCTTC,CASSVEGTYGERFF
.,TRBV7-2,TRBJ2-3,TRBD2,TGTGCCAGCAGCTTAGCGGCTAGCGGGAGTACAGATACGCAGTATTTT,CASSLAASGSTDTQYF
.,TRBV6-2/TRBV6-3,TRBJ1-4,.,TGTGCCAGCAGTTCCCGTCCGTCTCGGGGGGAAAAACTGTTTTTT,CASSSRPSRGEKLFF
.,TRBV27,TRBJ2-4,TRBD2,TGTGCCAGCAGTCCCGGACTAGCGGGAGCCTTGTCCAAAAACATTCAGTACTTC,CASSPGLAGALSKNIQYF
.,TRBV29-1,TRBJ2-2,.,TGCAGCGTTGAAGACCACGGGGGAGGGGGTGGCACCGGGGAGCTGTTTTTT,CSVEDHGGGGGTGELFF
.,TRBV9,TRBJ2-7,.,TGTGCCAGCAGCGTAGATCCGGAGTACGAGCAGTACTTC,CASSVDPEYEQYF
once,TRBV28,TRBJ1-4,TRBD1,TGTGCCAGCAGTTTGTCCGGGACAGGGCTAGCAACTAATGAAAAACTGTTTTTT,CASSLSGTGLATNEKLFF